Listed here are 5 T cell receptor beta chains from one sample, sequenced in a study of cytomegalovirus exposure and HLA in healthy donors. Primers: 60 Vbeta forward and 13 Jbeta reverse. Assay used: immunoSEQ multiplex PCR; TCRdb lists only in-frame clones, some missing. This table has just over 200,000 clones, under 70% appearing once. Sequencing was done on a sample of PBMCs. The receptor source for this set is a man aged 40-50 years in good health and CMV-seropositive.

This chain connects TRBV7-2 to TRBJ1-2; 7 bases are a match to TRBD1. Unmatched junction bases numbered 8, after V lost 6 bases and J lost 4 bases. The CDR3 is 14 amino acids. Germline lookup yields CDR1 SGHTA and CDR2 FQGNSA. CDR3 in amino acids: CASSFPGTAYGYTF. In nucleotides, the CDR3 is TGTGCCAGCAGTTTCCCCGGGACAGCCTATGGCTACACCTTC. The full variable domain, its missing parts supplied by reference TRBV7-2 and TRBJ1-2, is GAGVSQSPSNKVTEKGKDVELRCDPISGHTALYWYRQSLGQGLEFLIYFQGNSAPDKSGLPSDRFSAERTGGSVSTLTIQRTQQEDSAVYLCASSFPGTAYGYTFGSGTRLTVV.

The chain uses TRBV2 and TRBJ2-3, with 9 bases lining up with TRBD2. CDR1 is SNHLY and CDR2 is FYNNEI in the germline V gene. The ends lost 7 bases at V and 4 bases at J; junction bases unmatched: 9. The CDR3 sequence is 15 residues long. The CDR3 coding sequence is TGTGCCAGCATGGGGACTAGCCTAAGGGCAGATACGCAGTATTTT. It specifies CASMGTSLRADTQYF.

This clone has a handful of counts. The chain combines TRBV5-6 with TRBJ2-3, with 12 bases aligning to TRBD2. Germline-derived CDR1 and CDR2 are SGHDT and YYEEEE. The CDR3 loop spans 15 amino acids. V lost 2 bases to trimming and J lost 6 bases; unmatched junction nucleotides: 4. The CDR3 nucleotides are TGTGCCAGCAGCTTCGCTAGCGGGGGGGTCGATACGCAGTATTTT. Translating it yields CASSFASGGVDTQYF.

The chain uses TRBV29-1 and TRBJ1-2; TRBD1 might be the D (5 bases). V lost 7 bases, J lost 3 bases, and 15 bases lay in between. The CDR3 loop spans 13 amino acids. CDR1 is SQVTM and CDR2 is ANQGSEA in the germline V gene. The DNA of the CDR3 is TGCAGCGACGGTGGGGGGTTCGACTATGGCTACACCTTC. Amino acid sequence: CSDGGGFDYGYTF.

This chain uses TRBV5-6 with TRBJ1-1, with no clear D. There are 14 residues in the CDR3. CDR1 and CDR2 (germline): SGHDT, YYEEEE. V gave up 5 bases and J gave up 5 bases, with 16 bases separating them. The CDR3 DNA follows: TGTGCCAGCAGTCCGGACTTTCCGCGGACTGAAGCTTTCTTT. Translation gives CASSPDFPRTEAFF.